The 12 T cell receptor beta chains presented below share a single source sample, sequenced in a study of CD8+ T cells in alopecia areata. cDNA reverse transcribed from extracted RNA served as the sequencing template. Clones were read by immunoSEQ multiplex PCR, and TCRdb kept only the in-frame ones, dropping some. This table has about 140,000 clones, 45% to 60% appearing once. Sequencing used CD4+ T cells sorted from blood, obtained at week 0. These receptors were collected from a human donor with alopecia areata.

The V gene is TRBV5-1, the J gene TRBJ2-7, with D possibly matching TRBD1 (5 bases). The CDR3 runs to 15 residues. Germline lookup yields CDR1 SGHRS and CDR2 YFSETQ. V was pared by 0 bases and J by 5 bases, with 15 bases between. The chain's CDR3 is CASSLETAARDEQYF. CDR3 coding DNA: TGCGCCAGCAGCTTGGAGACAGCCGCACGGGACGAGCAGTACTTC.

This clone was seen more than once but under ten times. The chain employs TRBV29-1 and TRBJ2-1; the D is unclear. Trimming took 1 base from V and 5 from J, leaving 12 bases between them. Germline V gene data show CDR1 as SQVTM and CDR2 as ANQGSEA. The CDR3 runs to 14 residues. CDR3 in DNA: TGCAGCGTTGAAGTAGTGAGTAGGAACAATGAGCAGTTCTTC. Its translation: CSVEVVSRNNEQFF.

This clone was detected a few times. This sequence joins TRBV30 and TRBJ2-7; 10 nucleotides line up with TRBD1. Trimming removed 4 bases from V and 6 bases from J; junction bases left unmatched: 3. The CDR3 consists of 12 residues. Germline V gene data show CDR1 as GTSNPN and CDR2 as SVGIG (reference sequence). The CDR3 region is CAWTRQGAEQYF. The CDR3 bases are TGTGCCTGGACCAGACAGGGGGCCGAGCAGTACTTC.

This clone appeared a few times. The CDR3 sequence: CAWSRLGRGYSTSGIYNEQFF. The CDR3 DNA follows: TGTGCCTGGAGTCGACTTGGGAGGGGGTATTCGACTAGCGGGATTTACAATGAGCAGTTCTTC. The chain employs TRBV30 and TRBJ2-1; 11 bases are shared with TRBD2. CDR1 and CDR2 from the germline V gene are GTSNPN and SVGIG (reference sequence). Trimming removed 2 bases from V and 4 bases from J; junction bases left unmatched: 22. The CDR3 has 21 residues.

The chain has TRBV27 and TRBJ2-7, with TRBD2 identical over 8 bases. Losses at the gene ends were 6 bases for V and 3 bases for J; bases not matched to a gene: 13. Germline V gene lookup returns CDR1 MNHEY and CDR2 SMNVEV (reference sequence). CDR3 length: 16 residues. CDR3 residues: CASSALTGTSIYEQYF. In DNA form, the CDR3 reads TGTGCCAGCAGCGCCTTGACCGGGACTAGTATCTACGAGCAGTACTTC.

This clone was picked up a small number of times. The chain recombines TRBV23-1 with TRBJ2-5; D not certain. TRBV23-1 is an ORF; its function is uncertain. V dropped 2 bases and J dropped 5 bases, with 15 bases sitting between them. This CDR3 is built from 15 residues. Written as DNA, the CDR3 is TGCGCCAGCAGTCAAACGGACCTTTCGAAGGAGACCCAGTACTTC. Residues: CASSQTDLSKETQYF.

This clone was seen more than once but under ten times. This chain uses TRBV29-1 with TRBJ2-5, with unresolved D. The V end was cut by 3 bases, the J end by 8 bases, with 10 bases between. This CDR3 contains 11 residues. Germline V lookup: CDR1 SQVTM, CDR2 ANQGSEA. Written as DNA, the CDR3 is TGCAGCGTTGAGGGCGCACACACCCAGTACTTC. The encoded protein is CSVEGAHTQYF.

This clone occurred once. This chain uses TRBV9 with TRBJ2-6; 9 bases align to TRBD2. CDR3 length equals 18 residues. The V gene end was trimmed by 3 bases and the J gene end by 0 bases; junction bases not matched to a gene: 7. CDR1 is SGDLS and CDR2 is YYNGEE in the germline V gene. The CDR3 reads CASSAGTSRPSGANVLTF. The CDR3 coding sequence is TGTGCCAGCAGCGCCGGGACTAGCCGTCCCTCTGGGGCCAACGTCCTGACTTTC.

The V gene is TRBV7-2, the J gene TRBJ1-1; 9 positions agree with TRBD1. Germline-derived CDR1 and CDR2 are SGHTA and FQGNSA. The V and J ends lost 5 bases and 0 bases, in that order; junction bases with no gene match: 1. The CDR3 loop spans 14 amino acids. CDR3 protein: CASSRQGVNTEAFF. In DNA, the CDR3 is TGTGCCAGCAGCAGACAGGGGGTGAACACTGAAGCTTTCTTT. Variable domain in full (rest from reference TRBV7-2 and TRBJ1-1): GAGVSQSPSNKVTEKGKDVELRCDPISGHTALYWYRQSLGQGLEFLIYFQGNSAPDKSGLPSDRFSAERTGGSVSTLTIQRTQQEDSAVYLCASSRQGVNTEAFFGQGTRLTVV.

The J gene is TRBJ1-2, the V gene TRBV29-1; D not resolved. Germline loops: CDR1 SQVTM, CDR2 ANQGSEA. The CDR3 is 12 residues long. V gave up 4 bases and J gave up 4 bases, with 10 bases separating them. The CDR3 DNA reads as TGCAGCGTTGGCCCCGGGTCCTATGGCTACACCTTC. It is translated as CSVGPGSYGYTF.

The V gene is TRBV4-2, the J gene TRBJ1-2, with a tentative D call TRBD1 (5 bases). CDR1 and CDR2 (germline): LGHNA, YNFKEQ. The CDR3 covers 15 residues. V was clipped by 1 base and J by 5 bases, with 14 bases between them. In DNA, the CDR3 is TGTGCCAGCAGCCAAGCCCGGGACCGAGGATATGGCTACACCTTC. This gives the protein CASSQARDRGYGYTF.

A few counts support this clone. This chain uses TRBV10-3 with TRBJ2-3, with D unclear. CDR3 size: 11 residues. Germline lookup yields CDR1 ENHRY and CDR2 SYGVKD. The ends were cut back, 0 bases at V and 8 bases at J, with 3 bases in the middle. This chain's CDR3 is CAISESGTQYF. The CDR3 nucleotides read TGTGCCATCAGTGAGTCGGGTACGCAGTATTTT.